This is a list of T cell receptor beta chains from one sample in a study of identical twins. TCRdb redid the calling of the 5' RACE reads with MiXCR, one entry per CDR3 protein. The sample comprises under 400,000 distinct CDR3 sequences, approximately 8.7% of which are singletons, and around 8.6% rests with the top ten. The sample consisted of naive T cells sorted from blood. The receptors derive from a woman aged 50 to 60 in good health. Each CDR3 is given with its conserved first and last residue. Each record gives: CDR3 protein, CDR3 DNA, D gene, clone size, J gene, V gene. The D gene is left open where the match is weak. Clone size is not always given. Where it is, it says once, few, many or a class for expanded clones.

CSAEPFGQGSYNEQFF TGCAGTGCAGAACCCTTCGGACAGGGCTCTTACAATGAGCAGTTCTTC TRBD1 few TRBJ2-1 TRBV20-1
CSVRRNTGELFF TGCAGCGTTAGGAGGAACACCGGGGAGCTGTTTTTT NA NA TRBJ2-2 TRBV29-1
CSAPHGRAGSEQFF TGCAGTGCCCCCCACGGGAGGGCCGGGAGTGAGCAGTTCTTC TRBD2 NA TRBJ2-1 TRBV20-1
CSVEDGTANTGELFF TGCAGCGTTGAAGATGGGACAGCGAACACCGGGGAGCTGTTTTTT TRBD1 many TRBJ2-2 TRBV29-1
CASSSGQKNSPLHF TGTGCCAGCAGCTCCGGACAGAAAAATTCACCCCTCCACTTT NA few TRBJ1-6 TRBV13
CSVGGLAGTDTQYF TGCAGCGTGGGAGGACTAGCGGGCACAGATACGCAGTATTTT TRBD2 few TRBJ2-3 TRBV29-1
CASRLAVTDTQYF TGTGCCAGCCGACTAGCCGTGACAGATACGCAGTATTTT TRBD2 few TRBJ2-3 TRBV6-5
CASSLDILRTGGKYTQYF TGTGCCAGCAGCTTAGATATTTTGCGGACAGGGGGCAAATATACGCAGTATTTT TRBD1 NA TRBJ2-3 TRBV7-8
CSATLGRRAGTDTQYF TGCAGTGCTACCCTTGGACGGCGCGCGGGCACAGATACGCAGTATTTT NA NA TRBJ2-3 TRBV20-1
CASSEPSAGNYGYTF TGTGCCAGCAGTGAACCGAGCGCCGGTAACTATGGCTACACCTTC NA few TRBJ1-2 TRBV25-1
CASRAGTSGVTDTQYF TGTGCCAGCAGAGCCGGGACTAGCGGGGTCACAGATACGCAGTATTTT TRBD2 NA TRBJ2-3 TRBV27
CASSQLTGAPLHF TGTGCCAGCAGCCAACTTACAGGGGCACCCCTCCACTTT TRBD1 NA TRBJ1-6 TRBV3-1
CASRTSGSGYEQYF TGTGCCAGCAGGACTAGCGGGAGCGGCTACGAGCAGTACTTC TRBD2 few TRBJ2-7 TRBV12-3/TRBV12-4
CASSELLAGALDTQYF TGTGCCAGCAGTGAACTTCTAGCGGGAGCCTTAGATACGCAGTATTTT TRBD2 few TRBJ2-3 TRBV2
CAISDNRLPEQYF TGTGCCATCAGTGATAACAGACTTCCCGAGCAGTACTTC NA NA TRBJ2-7 TRBV10-3
CASSQTTEAFF TGTGCCAGCAGCCAAACAACTGAAGCTTTCTTT NA many TRBJ1-1 TRBV3-1
CASSYGVRYEQYF TGTGCCAGCAGTTACGGGGTTCGCTACGAGCAGTACTTC NA few TRBJ2-7 TRBV6-5
CSTGRVDGNVQFF TGCAGCACCGGGAGGGTAGACGGCAATGTGCAGTTCTTC TRBD2 NA TRBJ2-1 TRBV29-1
CASIGGEGREQYF TGTGCCAGCATTGGCGGGGAGGGTAGGGAGCAGTACTTC TRBD2 NA TRBJ2-7 TRBV3-1
CASSSGTSGRAGQETQYF TGTGCCAGCAGCTCTGGGACTAGCGGGAGGGCCGGGCAAGAGACCCAGTACTTC TRBD2 NA TRBJ2-5 TRBV7-6
CASSLVLGEYNEQFF TGCGCCAGCAGCTTGGTTCTAGGAGAGTACAATGAGCAGTTCTTC NA few TRBJ2-1 TRBV5-1
CASSRVQTWSEAFF TGTGCCAGCTCCCGGGTCCAGACTTGGTCTGAAGCTTTCTTT NA many TRBJ1-1 TRBV18
CASSLVGPTQYF TGCGCCAGCAGCTTGGTTGGCCCGACGCAGTATTTT NA many TRBJ2-3 TRBV5-1
CASSLVSGSYNEQFF TGCGCCAGCAGCTTGGTTAGCGGGAGTTACAATGAGCAGTTCTTC TRBD2 many TRBJ2-1 TRBV5-1
CASTTDRGKSPLHF TGTGCCAGCACTACGGACAGAGGCAAATCACCCCTCCACTTT NA many TRBJ1-6 TRBV2
CASSLTLAGLADTQYF TGTGCCAGCAGTTTAACACTAGCGGGACTCGCAGATACGCAGTATTTT TRBD2 few TRBJ2-3 TRBV12-3/TRBV12-4
CASSFAPAGGYNEQFF TGTGCCAGCAGCTTTGCTCCAGCGGGAGGTTACAATGAGCAGTTCTTC TRBD2 many TRBJ2-1 TRBV12-3/TRBV12-4
CASSLMTPRLGEAFF TGTGCCAGCAGTCTAATGACACCCCGCCTAGGTGAAGCTTTCTTT NA NA TRBJ1-1 TRBV27
CATSRYRGGETQYF TGTGCCACCAGCAGATACAGGGGAGGGGAGACCCAGTACTTC NA few TRBJ2-5 TRBV15
CASSLRGLLSNEQFF TGTGCCAGCAGCTTACGGGGACTACTGAGTAATGAGCAGTTCTTC TRBD2 few TRBJ2-1 TRBV7-8
CSASPLAATDTQYF TGCAGTGCTAGCCCCCTCGCCGCCACAGATACGCAGTATTTT NA NA TRBJ2-3 TRBV20-1
CASSFPDRGAFF TGTGCCAGCAGTTTCCCGGACAGGGGAGCTTTCTTT TRBD1 many TRBJ1-1 TRBV28
CASSLIPSANNEQFF TGTGCCAGCAGCTTAATTCCTAGCGCGAACAATGAGCAGTTCTTC NA many TRBJ2-1 TRBV11-3
CASSLIQAGTEAFF TGTGCCAGCAGCTTAATACAGGCGGGGACTGAAGCTTTCTTT NA NA TRBJ1-1 TRBV7-9
CASSRTGAANTGELFF TGTGCCAGCAGCCGAACAGGGGCAGCGAACACCGGGGAGCTGTTTTTT TRBD1 NA TRBJ2-2 TRBV7-8
CASSPAGNEQFF TGCGCCAGCAGCCCGGCTGGCAATGAGCAGTTCTTC NA few TRBJ2-1 TRBV5-1
CASSPNRGDLYYEQYF TGTGCCAGCAGCCCAAATAGAGGGGACTTATACTACGAGCAGTACTTC NA few TRBJ2-7 TRBV7-3
CASSPTIAGDEQFF TGTGCCAGCAGTCCTACGATAGCCGGCGATGAGCAGTTCTTC NA many TRBJ2-1 TRBV7-9
CAISGGLAGGGTYEQYF TGTGCCATCAGTGGGGGACTAGCGGGAGGAGGAACCTACGAGCAGTACTTC TRBD2 few TRBJ2-7 TRBV10-3
CATSDLYRSTDTQYF TGTGCCACCAGTGATTTGTACCGTAGCACAGATACGCAGTATTTT NA NA TRBJ2-3 TRBV24-1
CSAIGWGQGPYNEQFF TGCAGTGCTATCGGTTGGGGACAGGGTCCCTACAATGAGCAGTTCTTC TRBD1 NA TRBJ2-1 TRBV20-1
CASSPPSTRTDTQYF TGTGCCAGCAGTCCCCCCTCAACTCGCACAGATACGCAGTATTTT NA few TRBJ2-3 TRBV12-3/TRBV12-4
CASSFSGGELFF TGTGCCAGCAGCTTTTCAGGGGGGGAGCTGTTTTTT NA NA TRBJ2-2 TRBV7-3
CARTSGAYEQYF TGTGCCAGGACTAGCGGAGCCTACGAGCAGTACTTC NA few TRBJ2-7 TRBV21-1
CSALGLAGVLSYNEQFF TGCAGTGCCCTAGGACTAGCGGGGGTCCTCTCCTACAATGAGCAGTTCTTC TRBD2 few TRBJ2-1 TRBV20-1
CASSRTGIVRDTGELFF TGTGCCAGTAGTCGAACAGGGATTGTGCGAGACACCGGGGAGCTGTTTTTT NA few TRBJ2-2 TRBV19